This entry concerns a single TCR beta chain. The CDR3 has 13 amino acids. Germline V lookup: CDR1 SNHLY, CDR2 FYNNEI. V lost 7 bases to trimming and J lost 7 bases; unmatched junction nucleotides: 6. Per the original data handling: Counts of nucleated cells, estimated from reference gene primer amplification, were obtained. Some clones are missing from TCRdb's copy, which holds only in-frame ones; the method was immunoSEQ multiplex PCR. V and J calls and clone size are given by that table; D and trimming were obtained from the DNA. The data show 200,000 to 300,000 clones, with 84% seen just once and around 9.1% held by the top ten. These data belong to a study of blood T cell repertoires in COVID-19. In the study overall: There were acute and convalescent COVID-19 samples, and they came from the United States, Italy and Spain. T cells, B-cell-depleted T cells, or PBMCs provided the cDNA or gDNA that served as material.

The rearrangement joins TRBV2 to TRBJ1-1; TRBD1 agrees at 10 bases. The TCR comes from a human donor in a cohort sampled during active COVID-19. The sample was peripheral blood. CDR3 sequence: CASTRDRGGEAFF. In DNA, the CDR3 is TGTGCCAGCACCCGGGACAGGGGCGGTGAAGCTTTCTTT.